This T cell receptor beta chain comes out of a study of human T cells and chemical hapten exposure. Time point defined: pre-sensitization, week 0. Treatment meaning: therapeutic diphenylcyclopropenone sensitization with weekly scalp DPC. Extraction of total RNA was performed on unfractionated whole blood. TCRdb re-analysed the RACE reads in MiXCR, keeping a single row per CDR3 protein. The data contain a few hundred thousand distinct CDR3 sequences, approximately 8% of them singletons. This clonotype was picked up a small number of times. Its antigen is undetermined. Findings and limits, study-wide: PT1 expanded TCR counts and patch test score were linked, and their correlation was positive.

Trimming took off 5 bases at V and 4 bases at J, with 11 bases between the two ends. The CDR3 is made up of 13 amino acids. The sequencing here drew on whole blood, taken in connection with sensitization to the hapten diphenylcyclopropenone (DPC). The chain is built from TRBV12-3 or TRBV12-4 and TRBJ1-2; a possible D gene is TRBD1 (6 bases). The TCR originated in a man younger than 35 with alopecia areata. Some clones in this sample may be carry-over from other donors' samples. DNA for the CDR3: TGTGCCAGCAGTGGAGGACAGACCTATGGCTACACCTTC. It translates to CASSGGQTYGYTF.